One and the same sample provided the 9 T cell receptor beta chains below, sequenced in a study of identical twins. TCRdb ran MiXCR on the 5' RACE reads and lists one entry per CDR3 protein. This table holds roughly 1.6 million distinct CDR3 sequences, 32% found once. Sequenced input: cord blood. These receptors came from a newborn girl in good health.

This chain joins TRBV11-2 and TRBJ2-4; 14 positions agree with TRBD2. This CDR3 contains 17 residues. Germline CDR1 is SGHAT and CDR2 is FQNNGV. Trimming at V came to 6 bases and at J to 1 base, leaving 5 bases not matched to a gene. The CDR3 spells CASRRLAGGRAKNIQYF. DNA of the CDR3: TGTGCCAGCAGGCGACTAGCGGGGGGGCGCGCCAAAAACATTCAGTACTTC.

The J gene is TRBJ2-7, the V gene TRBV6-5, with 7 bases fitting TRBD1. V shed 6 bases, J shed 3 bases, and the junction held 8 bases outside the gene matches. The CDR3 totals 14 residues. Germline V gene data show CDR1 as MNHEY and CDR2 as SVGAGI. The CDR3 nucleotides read TGTGCCAGCAGAAACGACAGGGAGCTCTACGAGCAGTACTTC. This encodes CASRNDRELYEQYF.

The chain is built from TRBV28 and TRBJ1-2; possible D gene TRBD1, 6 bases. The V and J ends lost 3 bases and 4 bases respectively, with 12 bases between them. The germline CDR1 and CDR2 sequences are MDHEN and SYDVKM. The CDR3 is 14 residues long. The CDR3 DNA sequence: TGTGCCAGCAGTTTTCAAAGGGGGAGCTATGGCTACACCTTC. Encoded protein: CASSFQRGSYGYTF.

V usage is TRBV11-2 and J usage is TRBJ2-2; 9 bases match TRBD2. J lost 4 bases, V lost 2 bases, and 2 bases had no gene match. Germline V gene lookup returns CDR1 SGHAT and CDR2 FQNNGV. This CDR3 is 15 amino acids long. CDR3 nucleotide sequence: TGTGCCAGCAGCTTAAGGGGACTAGCCACCGGGGAGCTGTTTTTT. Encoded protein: CASSLRGLATGELFF.

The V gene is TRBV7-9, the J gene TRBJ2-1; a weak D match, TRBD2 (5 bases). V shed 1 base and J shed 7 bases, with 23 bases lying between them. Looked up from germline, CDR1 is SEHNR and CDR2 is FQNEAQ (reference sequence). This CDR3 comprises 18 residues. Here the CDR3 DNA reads TGTGCCAGCAGCTTAGTGATGCTAGGACGCGAGGGCCGGAATGAGCAGTTCTTC. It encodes CASSLVMLGREGRNEQFF.

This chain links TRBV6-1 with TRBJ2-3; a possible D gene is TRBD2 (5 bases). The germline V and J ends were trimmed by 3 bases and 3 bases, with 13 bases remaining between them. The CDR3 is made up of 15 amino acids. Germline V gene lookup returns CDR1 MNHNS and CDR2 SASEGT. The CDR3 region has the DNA TGTGCCAGCAGTGACCCCCCCACTAGGACAGATACGCAGTATTTT. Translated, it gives CASSDPPTRTDTQYF.

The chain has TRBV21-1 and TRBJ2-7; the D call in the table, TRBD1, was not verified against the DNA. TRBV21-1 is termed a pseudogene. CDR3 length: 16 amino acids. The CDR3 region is CASSIWDQATTYEQYF. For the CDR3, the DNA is TGTGCCAGCAGCATATGGGACCAAGCAACTACCTACGAGCAGTACTTC.

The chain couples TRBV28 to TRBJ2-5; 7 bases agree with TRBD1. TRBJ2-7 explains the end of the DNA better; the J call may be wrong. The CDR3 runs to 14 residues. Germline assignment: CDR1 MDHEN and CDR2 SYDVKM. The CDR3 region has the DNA TGTGCCAGCACCCGACAGGGTAGGGCGGACGAGCAGTACTTC. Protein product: CASTRQGRADEQYF.

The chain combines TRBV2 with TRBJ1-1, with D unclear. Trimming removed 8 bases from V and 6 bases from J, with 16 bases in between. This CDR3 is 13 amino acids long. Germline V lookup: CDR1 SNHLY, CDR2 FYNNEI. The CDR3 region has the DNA TGTGCCAGCCATGTGGCATTTAGGGCTGAAGCTTTCTTT. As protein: CASHVAFRAEAFF.